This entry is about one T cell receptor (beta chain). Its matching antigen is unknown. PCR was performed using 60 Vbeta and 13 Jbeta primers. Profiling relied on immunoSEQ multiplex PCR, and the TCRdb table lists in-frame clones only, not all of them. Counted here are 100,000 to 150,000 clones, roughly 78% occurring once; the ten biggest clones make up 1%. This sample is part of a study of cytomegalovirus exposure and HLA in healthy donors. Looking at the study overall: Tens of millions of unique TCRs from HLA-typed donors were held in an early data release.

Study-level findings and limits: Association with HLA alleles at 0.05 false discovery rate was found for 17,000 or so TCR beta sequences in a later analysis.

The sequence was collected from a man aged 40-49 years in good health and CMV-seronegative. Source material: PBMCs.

The CDR3 loop reads CASSRTGGETQYF. Here the CDR3 DNA reads TGCGCCAGCAGCCGCACAGGGGGAGAGACCCAGTACTTC. V gene TRBV4-1 combines with J gene TRBJ2-5, with 8 positions matching TRBD1. Trimming cost V 4 bases and J 4 bases; bases outside gene matches: 2. This CDR3 is built from 13 residues. CDR1 and CDR2 from the germline V gene are MGHRA and YSYEKL.